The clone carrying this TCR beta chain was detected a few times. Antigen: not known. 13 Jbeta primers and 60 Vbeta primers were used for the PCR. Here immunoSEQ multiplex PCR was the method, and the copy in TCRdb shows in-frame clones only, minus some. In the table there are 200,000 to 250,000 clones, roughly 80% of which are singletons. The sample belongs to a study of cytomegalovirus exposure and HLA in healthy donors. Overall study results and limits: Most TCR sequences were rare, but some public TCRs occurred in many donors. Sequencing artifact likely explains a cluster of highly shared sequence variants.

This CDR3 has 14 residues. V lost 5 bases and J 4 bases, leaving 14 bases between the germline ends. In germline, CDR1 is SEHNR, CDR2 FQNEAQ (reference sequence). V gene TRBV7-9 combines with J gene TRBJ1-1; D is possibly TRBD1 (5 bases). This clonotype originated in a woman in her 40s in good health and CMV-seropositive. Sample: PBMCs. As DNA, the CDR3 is TGTGCCAGCAGCCCCTCGGGGGGACCCACTGAAGCTTTCTTT. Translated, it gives CASSPSGGPTEAFF.